These 10 T cell receptor beta chains were all obtained from the same sample, sequenced in a study of blood T cells in healthy people across ages. Primers used in a second PCR of about 7 to 12 cycles were a sample-barcoded 5' primer and a J-beta primer mix. TCRdb ran MiXCR on the 5' RACE reads and lists one entry per CDR3 protein. The sample yields around 700,000 distinct CDR3 sequences, approximately 25% seen once. These data were likewise used in another study, on T cells of mothers and their children.

The source material was blood. The receptor source for this set is a boy under 18 in good health.

The genes are TRBV20-1 and TRBJ2-3, with a weak D call TRBD2 (6 bases). Germline V gene data show CDR1 as DFQATT and CDR2 as SNEGSKA (reference sequence). V dropped 0 bases and J dropped 2 bases, with 15 bases sitting between them. This CDR3 has 16 residues. This CDR3 reads CSARDRVADYTDTQYF. The CDR3 DNA is TGCAGTGCTAGAGATCGGGTAGCGGATTACACAGATACGCAGTATTTT.

The V and J genes are TRBV12-3 or TRBV12-4 and TRBJ2-1; 9 bases fit TRBD1. This CDR3 spans 17 amino acids. V dropped 2 bases and J dropped 2; count of bases not matched to a gene: 7. DNA of the CDR3: TGTGCCAGCAGTTTAACCCACAGGGGGCAGACCTACAATGAGCAGTTCTTC. Protein product: CASSLTHRGQTYNEQFF.

The gene calls are TRBV20-1 and TRBJ2-7, with 8 bases identical to TRBD2. J lost 2 bases, V lost 0 bases, and 9 bases had no gene match. Germline V gives CDR1 DFQATT, CDR2 SNEGSKA (reference sequence). The CDR3 contains 16 residues. CDR3 amino acids: CSARDGTSFSPYEQYF. The CDR3 nucleotides are TGCAGTGCTAGAGATGGGACTAGTTTCTCCCCCTACGAGCAGTACTTC.

This clonotype was recorded a few times. This rearrangement joins TRBV7-8 to TRBJ1-1; 8 bases are a match to TRBD1. Germline V lookup: CDR1 SGHVS, CDR2 FQNEAQ. This CDR3 spans 16 amino acids. Losses at the gene ends were 5 bases for V and 1 base for J; bases not matched to a gene: 9. The CDR3 sequence is CASSRPSGTGNTEAFF. The CDR3 nucleotides read TGTGCCAGCAGCCGCCCCTCCGGGACAGGGAACACTGAAGCTTTCTTT.

This chain links TRBV12-3 or TRBV12-4 with TRBJ1-2; TRBD1 is a possible D gene (6 bases). The V and J ends lost 8 bases and 8 bases respectively, with 24 bases between them. This CDR3 has 15 amino acids. Written as DNA, the CDR3 is TGTGCCAGCCAGTCCGGGTTAGGGGGTGGCGAGGGCTACACCTTC. This encodes CASQSGLGGGEGYTF.

The chain has TRBV12-3 or TRBV12-4 and TRBJ1-2; TRBD1 might be the D (6 bases). CDR3 length: 13 amino acids. V was clipped by 6 bases and J by 14 bases, with 22 bases between them. CDR3 in amino acids: CASSPSRTAPRTF. In DNA form, the CDR3 reads TGTGCCAGCAGCCCCTCTCGGACAGCCCCTCGGACCTTC.

This chain links TRBV6-5 with TRBJ1-6; weak D call: TRBD1 (5 bases). Germline values: CDR1 MNHEY, CDR2 SVGAGI. The V end was cut by 5 bases, the J end by 7 bases, with 12 bases between. This CDR3 comprises 14 residues. CDR3 region: CASSPGTPNSPLHF. DNA of the CDR3: TGTGCCAGCAGTCCCGGGACCCCAAATTCACCCCTCCACTTT.

This chain uses TRBV20-1 with TRBJ2-4; TRBD1 matches at 9 bases. Trimming cost V 0 bases and J 5 bases; bases outside gene matches: 8. Germline V CDR1 and CDR2: DFQATT, SNEGSKA (reference sequence). There are 16 residues in the CDR3. CDR3 in DNA: TGCAGTGCTAGAGATCCTAGGACAGGGGACCAAAACATTCAGTACTTC. Protein sequence: CSARDPRTGDQNIQYF.

This chain joins TRBV11-2 and TRBJ1-1; the D is unclear. This CDR3 region has 15 residues. The V and J ends lost 2 bases and 3 bases respectively, with 13 bases between them. Germline CDR1 is SGHAT and CDR2 is FQNNGV. Here the CDR3 DNA reads TGTGCCAGCAGCTTATTGCTGGGGATGGACACTGAAGCTTTCTTT. Translating gives CASSLLLGMDTEAFF.

V gene TRBV20-1 combines with J gene TRBJ2-5, with a possible D match to TRBD1 (8 bases). Near its end, the DNA agrees better with TRBJ2-7, so the J call may be wrong. CDR1 is DFQATT, CDR2 SNEGSKA, per germline (reference sequence). This CDR3 region has 15 residues. The CDR3 loop is CSARSGTGGSYEQYF. The CDR3, as DNA: TGCAGTGCTAGGAGCGGGACAGGTGGATCCTACGAGCAGTACTTC.